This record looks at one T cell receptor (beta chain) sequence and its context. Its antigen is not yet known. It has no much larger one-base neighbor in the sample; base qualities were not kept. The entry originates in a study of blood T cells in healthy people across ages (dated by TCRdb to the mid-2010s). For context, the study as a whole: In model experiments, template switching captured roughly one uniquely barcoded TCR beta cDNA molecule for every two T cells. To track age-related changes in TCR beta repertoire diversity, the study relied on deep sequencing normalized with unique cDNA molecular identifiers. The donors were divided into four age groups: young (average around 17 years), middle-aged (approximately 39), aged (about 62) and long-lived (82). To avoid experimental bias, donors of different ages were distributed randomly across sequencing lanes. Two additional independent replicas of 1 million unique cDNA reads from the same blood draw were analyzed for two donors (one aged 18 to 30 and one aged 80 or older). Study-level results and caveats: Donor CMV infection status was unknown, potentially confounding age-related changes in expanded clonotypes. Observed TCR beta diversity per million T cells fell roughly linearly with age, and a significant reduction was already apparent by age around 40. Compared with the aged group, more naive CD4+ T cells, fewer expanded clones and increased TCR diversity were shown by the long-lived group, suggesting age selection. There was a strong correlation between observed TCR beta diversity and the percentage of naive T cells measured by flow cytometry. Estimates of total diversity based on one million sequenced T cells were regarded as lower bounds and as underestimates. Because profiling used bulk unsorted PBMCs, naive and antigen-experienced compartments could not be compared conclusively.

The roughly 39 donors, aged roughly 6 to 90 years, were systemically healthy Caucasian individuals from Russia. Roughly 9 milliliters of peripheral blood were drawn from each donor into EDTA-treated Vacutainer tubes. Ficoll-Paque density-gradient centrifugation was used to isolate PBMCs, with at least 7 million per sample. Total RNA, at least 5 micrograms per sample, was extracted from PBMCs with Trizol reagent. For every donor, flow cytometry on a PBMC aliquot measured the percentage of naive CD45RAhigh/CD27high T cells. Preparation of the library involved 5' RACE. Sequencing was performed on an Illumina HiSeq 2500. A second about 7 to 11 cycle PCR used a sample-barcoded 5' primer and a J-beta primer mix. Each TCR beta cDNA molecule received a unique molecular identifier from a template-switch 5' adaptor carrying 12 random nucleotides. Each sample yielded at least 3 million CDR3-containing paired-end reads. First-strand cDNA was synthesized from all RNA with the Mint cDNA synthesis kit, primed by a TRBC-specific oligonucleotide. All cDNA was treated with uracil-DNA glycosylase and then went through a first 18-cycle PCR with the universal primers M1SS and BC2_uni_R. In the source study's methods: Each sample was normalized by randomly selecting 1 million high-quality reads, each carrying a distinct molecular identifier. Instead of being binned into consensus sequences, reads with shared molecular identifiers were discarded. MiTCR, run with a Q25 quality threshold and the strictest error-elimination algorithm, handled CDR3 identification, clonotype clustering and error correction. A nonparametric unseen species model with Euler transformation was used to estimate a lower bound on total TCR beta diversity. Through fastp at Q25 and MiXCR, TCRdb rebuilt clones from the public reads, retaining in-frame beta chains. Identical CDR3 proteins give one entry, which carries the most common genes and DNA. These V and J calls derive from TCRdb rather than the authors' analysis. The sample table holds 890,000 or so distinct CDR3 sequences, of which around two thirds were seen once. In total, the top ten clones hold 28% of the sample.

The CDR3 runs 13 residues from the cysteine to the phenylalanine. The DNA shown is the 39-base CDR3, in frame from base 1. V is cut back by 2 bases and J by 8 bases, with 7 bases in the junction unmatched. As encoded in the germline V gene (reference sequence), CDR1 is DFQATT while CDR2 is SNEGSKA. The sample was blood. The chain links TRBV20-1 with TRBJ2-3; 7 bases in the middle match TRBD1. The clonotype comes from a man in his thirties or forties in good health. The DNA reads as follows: TGCAGTGCTAGACCCTTACAGGGGAGTACGCAGTATTTT. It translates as CSARPLQGSTQYF.